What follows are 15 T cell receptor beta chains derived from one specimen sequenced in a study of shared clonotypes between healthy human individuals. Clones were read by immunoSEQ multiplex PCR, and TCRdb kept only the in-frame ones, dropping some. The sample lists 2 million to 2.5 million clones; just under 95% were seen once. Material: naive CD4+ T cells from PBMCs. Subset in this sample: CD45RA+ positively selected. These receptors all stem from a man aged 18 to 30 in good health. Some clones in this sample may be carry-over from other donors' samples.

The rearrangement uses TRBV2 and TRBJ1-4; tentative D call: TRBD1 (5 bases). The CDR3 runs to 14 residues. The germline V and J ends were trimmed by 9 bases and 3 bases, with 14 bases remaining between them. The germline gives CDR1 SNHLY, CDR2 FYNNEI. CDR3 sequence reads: CASTWRGANEKLFF. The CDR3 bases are TGTGCCAGTACCTGGCGGGGGGCTAATGAAAAACTGTTTTTT.

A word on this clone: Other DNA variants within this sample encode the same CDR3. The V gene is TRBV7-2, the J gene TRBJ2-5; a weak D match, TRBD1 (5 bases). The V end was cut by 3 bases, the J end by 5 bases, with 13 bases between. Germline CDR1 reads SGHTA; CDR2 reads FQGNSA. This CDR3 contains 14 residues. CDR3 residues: CASSFQRGQETQYF. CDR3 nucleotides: TGTGCCAGCAGCTTCCAAAGGGGTCAGGAGACCCAGTACTTC.

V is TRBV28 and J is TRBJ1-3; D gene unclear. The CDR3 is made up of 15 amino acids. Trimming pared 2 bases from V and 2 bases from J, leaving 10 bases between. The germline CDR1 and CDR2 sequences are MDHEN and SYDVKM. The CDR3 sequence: CASSLMLGTGNTIYF. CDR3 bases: TGTGCCAGCAGTTTAATGCTGGGGACTGGAAACACCATATATTTT.

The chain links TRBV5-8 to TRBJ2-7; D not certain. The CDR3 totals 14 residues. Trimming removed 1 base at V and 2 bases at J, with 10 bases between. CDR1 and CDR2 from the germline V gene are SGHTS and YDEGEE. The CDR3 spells CASSLTQVTYEQYF. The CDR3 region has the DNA TGTGCCAGCAGCTTGACCCAGGTTACCTACGAGCAGTACTTC.

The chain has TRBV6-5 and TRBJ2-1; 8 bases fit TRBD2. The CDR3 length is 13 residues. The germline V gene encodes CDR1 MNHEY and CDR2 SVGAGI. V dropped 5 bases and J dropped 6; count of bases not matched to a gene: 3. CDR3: CASSGLAVNEQFF. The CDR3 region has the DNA TGTGCCAGCAGTGGACTAGCCGTCAATGAGCAGTTCTTC.

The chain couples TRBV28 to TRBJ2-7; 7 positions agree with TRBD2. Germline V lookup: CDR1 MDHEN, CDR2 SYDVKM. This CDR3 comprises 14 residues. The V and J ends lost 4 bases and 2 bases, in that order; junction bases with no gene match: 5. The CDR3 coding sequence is TGTGCCAGCAGTTGGGCTAGCGGTGCCTACGAGCAGTACTTC. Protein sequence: CASSWASGAYEQYF.

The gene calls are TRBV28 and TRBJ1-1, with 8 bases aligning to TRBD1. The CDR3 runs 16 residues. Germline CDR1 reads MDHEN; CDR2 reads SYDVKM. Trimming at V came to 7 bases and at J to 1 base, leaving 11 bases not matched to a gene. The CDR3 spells CASNSVQGAWNTEAFF. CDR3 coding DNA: TGTGCCAGCAACTCGGTGCAGGGGGCTTGGAACACTGAAGCTTTCTTT.

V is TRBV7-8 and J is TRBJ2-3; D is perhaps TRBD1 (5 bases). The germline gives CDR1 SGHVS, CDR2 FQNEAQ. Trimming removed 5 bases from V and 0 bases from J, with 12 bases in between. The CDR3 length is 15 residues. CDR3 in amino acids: CASSPTGSSTDTQYF. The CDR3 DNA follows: TGTGCCAGCAGCCCAACAGGAAGTAGCACAGATACGCAGTATTTT.

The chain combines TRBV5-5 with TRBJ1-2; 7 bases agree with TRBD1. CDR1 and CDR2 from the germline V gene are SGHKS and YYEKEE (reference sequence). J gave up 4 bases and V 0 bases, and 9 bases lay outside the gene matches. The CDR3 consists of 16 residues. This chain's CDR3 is CASSLDSGPGGYGYTF. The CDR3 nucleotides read TGTGCCAGCAGCTTGGATTCGGGGCCAGGGGGCTATGGCTACACCTTC. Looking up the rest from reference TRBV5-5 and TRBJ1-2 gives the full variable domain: DAGVTQSPTHLIKTRGQQVTLRCSPISGHKSVSWYQQVLGQGPQFIFQYYEKEERGRGNFPDRFSARQFPNYSSELNVNALLLGDSALYLCASSLDSGPGGYGYTFGSGTRLTVV.

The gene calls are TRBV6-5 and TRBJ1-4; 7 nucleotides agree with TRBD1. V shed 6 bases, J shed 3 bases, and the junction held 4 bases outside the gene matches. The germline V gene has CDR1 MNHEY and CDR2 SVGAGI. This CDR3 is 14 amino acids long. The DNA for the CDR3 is TGTGCCAGCAGGAGGACAGGAGCTAATGAAAAACTGTTTTTT. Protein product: CASRRTGANEKLFF.

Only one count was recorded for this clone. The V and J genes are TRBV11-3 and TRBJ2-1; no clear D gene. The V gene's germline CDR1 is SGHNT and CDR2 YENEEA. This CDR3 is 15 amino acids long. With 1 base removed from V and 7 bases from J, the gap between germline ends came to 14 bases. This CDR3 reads CASSLVPPLGNEQFF. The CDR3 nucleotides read TGTGCCAGCAGCTTAGTCCCGCCTCTGGGGAATGAGCAGTTCTTC.

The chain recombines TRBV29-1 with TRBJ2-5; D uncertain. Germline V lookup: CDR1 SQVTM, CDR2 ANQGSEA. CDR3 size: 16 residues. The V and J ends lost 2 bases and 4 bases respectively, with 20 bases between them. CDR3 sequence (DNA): TGCAGCGTTGAAAATATCCCTCGATTGCGGTCAGAGACCCAGTACTTC. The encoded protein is CSVENIPRLRSETQYF.

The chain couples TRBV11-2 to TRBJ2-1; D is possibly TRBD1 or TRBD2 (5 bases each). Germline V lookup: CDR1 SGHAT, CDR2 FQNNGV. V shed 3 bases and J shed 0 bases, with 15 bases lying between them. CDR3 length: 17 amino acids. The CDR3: CASSLRSGDPSYNEQFF. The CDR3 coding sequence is TGTGCCAGCAGCTTGCGCTCCGGGGACCCCTCCTACAATGAGCAGTTCTTC.

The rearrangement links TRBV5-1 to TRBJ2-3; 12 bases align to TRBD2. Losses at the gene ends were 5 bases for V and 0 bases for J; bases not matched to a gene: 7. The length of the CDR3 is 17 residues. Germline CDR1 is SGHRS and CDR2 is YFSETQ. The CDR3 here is CASRPGTSGFSTDTQYF. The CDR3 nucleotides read TGCGCCAGCAGACCCGGGACTAGCGGGTTTAGCACAGATACGCAGTATTTT.

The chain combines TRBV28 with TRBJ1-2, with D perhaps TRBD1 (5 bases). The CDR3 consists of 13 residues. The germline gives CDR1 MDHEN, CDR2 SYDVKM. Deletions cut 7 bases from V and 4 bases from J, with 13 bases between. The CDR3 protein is CASTSGGGYGYTF. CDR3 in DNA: TGTGCCAGCACCTCCGGGGGTGGCTATGGCTACACCTTC.